A selection of T cell receptor beta chains follows, all from one sample in a study of quantifying T cell responses using KT2 cells. TCRdb re-called the UMI-ligation and nested PCR reads with MiXCR, one entry per CDR3 protein. Found here are over 25,000 distinct CDR3 sequences, about a tenth of them singletons; the top ten hold about 9.6%. The sequenced sample consisted of PBMCs spiked with cells of the T cell clone KT2. The origin of the receptors is a human donor. The CDR3 runs from the conserved cysteine through the conserved F or W. Each record gives: clone size, V gene, J gene, D gene, CDR3 DNA, CDR3 protein. The D gene is left open where the match is weak. Rows give clone size only sometimes, using once, few, many, or a class for an expanded clone.

>NA|TRBV20-1|TRBJ2-1|TRBD2
TGCAGTGCTAGATCTGCTAGCGGAAGGAATGAGCAGTTCTTC
CSARSASGRNEQFF
>NA|TRBV3-1|TRBJ2-2|NA
TGTGCCAGCAGCCAACAGCGACACACCGGGGAGCTGTTTTTT
CASSQQRHTGELFF
>NA|TRBV5-1|TRBJ2-3|NA
TGCGCCAGCAGCGCGGCCGGGACCCTGCAGTATTTT
CASSAAGTLQYF
>NA|TRBV18|TRBJ2-1|NA
TGTGCCAGCTCACCACCTCTTACTAGCTCCTACAATGAGCAGTTCTTC
CASSPPLTSSYNEQFF
>many|TRBV12-2|TRBJ2-1|NA
TGTGCAAGTCGCTCCGGCGGTCGGATATACAATGAGCAGTTCTTC
CASRSGGRIYNEQFF
>few|TRBV6-1|TRBJ2-3|TRBD1
TGTGCCGCTCGGCTGGACAGGGTCGGCACAGATACGCAGTATTTT
CAARLDRVGTDTQYF
>NA|TRBV7-3|TRBJ2-1|TRBD1
TGTGCCAGCAGCTCGGGACAGGGATCCTACAATGAGCAGTTCTTC
CASSSGQGSYNEQFF
>many|TRBV12-3/TRBV12-4|TRBJ1-3|NA
TGTGCCAGCAGTTTAGTCGTAAGTGGGGGACTGAAGAACTATTCTGGAAACACCATATATTTT
CASSLVVSGGLKNYSGNTIYF
>NA|TRBV20-1|TRBJ2-1|TRBD1
TGCAGTGCTAGATCCGGCCCGGACAGGGGTGCTGAGCAGTTCTTC
CSARSGPDRGAEQFF
>many|TRBV7-2|TRBJ1-5|NA
TGTGCCAGCAGCTTAGAGGCCTACAGGGATCAGCCCCAGCATTTT
CASSLEAYRDQPQHF
>NA|TRBV20-1|TRBJ2-1|TRBD2
TGCAGTGCTACCATAGCGGGAAAGTCCTACAATGAGCAGTTCTTC
CSATIAGKSYNEQFF
>many|TRBV6-5|TRBJ1-1|TRBD1
TGTGCCAGCAGTTACTCGACAGGGATGAACACTGAAGCTTTCTTT
CASSYSTGMNTEAFF
>many|TRBV30|TRBJ1-6|TRBD1
TGTGCCTGGAGTTACCGCGGGACAGGAAATTCACCCCTCCACTTT
CAWSYRGTGNSPLHF
>NA|TRBV20-1|TRBJ2-7|NA
TGCAGTGCCTATAACAACCGGGACTACGAGCAGTACTTC
CSAYNNRDYEQYF
>NA|TRBV4-2|TRBJ1-1|TRBD1
TGTGCCAGCAGCCATGGATCAGGGGGAGGGGGCACTGAAGCTTTCTTT
CASSHGSGGGGTEAFF
>few|TRBV6-6|TRBJ2-3|TRBD1
TGTGCCAGCAGTCCCCGGGACAGGGGCCCAGATACGCAGTATTTT
CASSPRDRGPDTQYF
>many|TRBV29-1|TRBJ1-3|TRBD1
TGCAGCGTCGGGACAGGGGGAAACACCATATATTTT
CSVGTGGNTIYF